These 25 T cell receptor beta chains originate from one sample sequenced in a study of monozygotic twins with inflammatory bowel disease. TCRdb derives one entry per CDR3 protein from the 5' RACE reads, leaving out DNA. The repertoire table contains fewer than 550,000 distinct CDR3 sequences. The sample consisted of blood. These receptors came from a human donor with ulcerative colitis or Crohn's disease, or a healthy co-twin of an affected twin (not recorded which).

The J gene is TRBJ2-7, the V gene TRBV7-7; the D call of TRBD2 rests on TCRdb alone, since no DNA is present to check it. The CDR3 is made up of 19 amino acids. The germline V gene encodes CDR1 SSHAT and CDR2 FNYEAQ (reference sequence). This chain's CDR3 is CASSTRTSPNSATLYEQYF.

The genes are TRBV7-6 and TRBJ1-1. CDR3 length equals 14 residues. CDR1 and CDR2 (germline): SGHVS, FNYEAQ. The CDR3 reads CASSLVGQNTEAFF.

This chain uses TRBV20-1 with TRBJ2-7; checking the TCRdb D call of TRBD1 is not possible without DNA. Germline loops: CDR1 DFQATT, CDR2 SNEGSKA (reference sequence). The CDR3 totals 14 residues. Here the CDR3 reads CSATAGTPSYEQYF.

The chain recombines TRBV7-2 with TRBJ2-1; absent DNA, TCRdb's TRBD1 call cannot be checked. Germline V gene lookup returns CDR1 SGHTA and CDR2 FQGNSA. This CDR3 spans 16 amino acids. This chain's CDR3 is CASSLAVGGRYNEQFF. Using reference TRBV7-2 and TRBJ2-1 for the parts outside the CDR3, the full variable domain is GAGVSQSPSNKVTEKGKDVELRCDPISGHTALYWYRQSLGQGLEFLIYFQGNSAPDKSGLPSDRFSAERTGGSVSTLTIQRTQQEDSAVYLCASSLAVGGRYNEQFFGPGTRLTVL.

V gene TRBV5-1 combines with J gene TRBJ2-1; TCRdb outputs TRBD2, but without DNA this stays unchecked. The CDR3 is made up of 18 amino acids. Germline loops: CDR1 SGHRS, CDR2 YFSETQ. The CDR3: CASSYRLAGGHNYNEQFF.

This chain joins TRBV19 and TRBJ2-2. Germline V gene lookup returns CDR1 LNHDA and CDR2 SQIVND (reference sequence). The CDR3 loop spans 14 amino acids. CDR3 loop: CASKSGQNTGELFF.

The chain carries TRBV20-1 and TRBJ2-1; TCRdb's D gene call, TRBD1, goes unchecked for lack of DNA. This CDR3 contains 14 residues. Germline assignment: CDR1 DFQATT and CDR2 SNEGSKA (reference sequence). The CDR3 region is CSARRGSLRYEQFF.

The rearrangement uses TRBV19 and TRBJ2-7; the D call from TCRdb, TRBD2, cannot be confirmed without DNA. This CDR3 is built from 14 residues. Germline assignment: CDR1 LNHDA and CDR2 SQIVND (reference sequence). CDR3 protein: CASRPSGRLYEQYF.

The gene calls are TRBV3-1 and TRBJ1-5; TCRdb outputs TRBD1, but without DNA this stays unchecked. This CDR3 comprises 13 residues. From germline, CDR1 is LGHDT and CDR2 YNNKEL (reference sequence). CDR3 loop: CASSLQGFRPQHF.

The rearrangement links TRBV19 to TRBJ2-7; TCRdb picks TRBD1, but there is no DNA to check that call. This CDR3 contains 13 residues. Germline V gene sequence: CDR1 LNHDA, CDR2 SQIVND (reference sequence). The CDR3 loop is CASTGDGGDEQYF.

The chain carries TRBV6-6 and TRBJ2-1; the TCRdb call, TRBD2, lacks DNA for checking. The CDR3 is made up of 14 amino acids. The germline V gene has CDR1 MNHNY and CDR2 SVGAGI (reference sequence). CDR3 sequence reads: CASGTSGGAVEQFF.

The chain links TRBV19 to TRBJ2-7. Germline values: CDR1 LNHDA, CDR2 SQIVND (reference sequence). This CDR3 has 13 amino acids. This CDR3 is CASSMRRPYEQYF.

V gene TRBV20-1 combines with J gene TRBJ2-1. Germline loops: CDR1 DFQATT, CDR2 SNEGSKA (reference sequence). This CDR3 has 14 amino acids. CDR3 amino acids: CSAYNRLSINEQFF.

The chain is built from TRBV7-6 and TRBJ2-1; absent DNA, TCRdb's TRBD1 call cannot be checked. The CDR3 spans 14 residues. Germline-derived CDR1 and CDR2 are SGHVS and FNYEAQ. The CDR3 sequence: CASSDRDLFNEQFF.

V gene TRBV6-1 combines with J gene TRBJ2-1; there is no DNA to check the TCRdb D call of TRBD2. There are 15 residues in the CDR3. The germline gives CDR1 MNHNS, CDR2 SASEGT. The CDR3 region is CASSESAGNYNEQFF.

This chain joins TRBV29-1 and TRBJ1-1; TCRdb selects TRBD1, and the lack of DNA leaves this call unchecked. The CDR3 loop spans 12 amino acids. Germline V CDR1 and CDR2: SQVTM, ANQGSEA. CDR3 residues: CSALKSRADAFF.

This sequence joins TRBV9 and TRBJ2-1; TCRdb lists TRBD1, though no DNA is available to test this call. CDR3 size: 19 residues. The germline V gene encodes CDR1 SGDLS and CDR2 YYNGEE. The CDR3 region is CASSVGGTYFGSSYNEQFF.

The chain is built from TRBV5-1 and TRBJ2-1. In germline, CDR1 is SGHRS, CDR2 YFSETQ. This CDR3 has 16 amino acids. The CDR3 sequence is CASSVTQSPGYNEQFF.

This chain uses TRBV28 with TRBJ2-2; TCRdb reports TRBD1, a call that lacks DNA to check it against. CDR3 length equals 12 residues. The germline CDR1 and CDR2 sequences are MDHEN and SYDVKM. The CDR3 sequence: CASTPLSGELFF.

This chain uses TRBV29-1 with TRBJ2-3; TCRdb reports TRBD1, a call that lacks DNA to check it against. This CDR3 spans 15 amino acids. Germline CDR1 reads SQVTM; CDR2 reads ANQGSEA. The chain's CDR3 is CSVPGGGSSTDTQYF.

The CDR3: CASSLGGEGRYNQPQHF. The chain combines TRBV5-5 with TRBJ1-5. This CDR3 is 17 amino acids long. Germline CDR1 is SGHKS and CDR2 is YYEKEE (reference sequence).

V usage is TRBV11-1 and J usage is TRBJ2-3; TCRdb's D call, TRBD2, is unchecked because there is no DNA. CDR3 length: 18 residues. Germline V gene data show CDR1 as SGHAT and CDR2 as FQDESV (reference sequence). The CDR3 loop is CASSLVISRAGLADTQYF.

The J gene is TRBJ2-3, the V gene TRBV7-2. Germline values: CDR1 SGHTA, CDR2 FQGNSA. CDR3 length: 14 amino acids. This CDR3 reads CASSRGLGTDTQYF.

The rearrangement uses TRBV20-1 and TRBJ2-5; TCRdb's D call of TRBD1 is untestable without DNA. The germline CDR1 and CDR2 sequences are DFQATT and SNEGSKA (reference sequence). This CDR3 has 16 amino acids. The CDR3 is CSASPLTGRPRETQYF.

CDR3 sequence reads: CATSSRASSTDTQYF. This chain uses TRBV15 with TRBJ2-3; TCRdb returns TRBD2, unconfirmable since there is no DNA. CDR1 is LNHNV and CDR2 is YYDKDF in the germline V gene (reference sequence). The CDR3 is 15 amino acids.